These 10 T cell receptor beta chains originate from one sample sequenced in a study of CD8 T cells in Susac syndrome. With random hexamers, roughly 0.45 to 1 ug RNA was reverse transcribed. TCRdb re-called the immunoSEQ multiplex PCR reads with MiXCR, one entry per CDR3 protein. The sample contains approximately 180,000 distinct CDR3 sequences, 85% to 95% of which appear only once. The specimen was CD4+ T cells from PBMCs. These receptors came from a human donor with Susac syndrome.

This rearrangement joins TRBV9 to TRBJ2-7, with 10 nucleotides matching TRBD2. Germline assignment: CDR1 SGDLS and CDR2 YYNGEE. The length of the CDR3 is 15 residues. The V and J ends lost 1 base and 2 bases, in that order; junction bases with no gene match: 3. The CDR3 protein is CASSVSSGRAYEQYF. For the CDR3, the DNA is TGTGCCAGCAGCGTATCGAGCGGGAGGGCCTACGAGCAGTACTTC.

The chain combines TRBV7-2 with TRBJ2-1; TRBD2 is a possible D gene (7 bases). The CDR3 has 15 residues. Trimming took 2 bases from V and 4 from J, leaving 12 bases between them. Germline V gene lookup returns CDR1 SGHTA and CDR2 FQGNSA. The CDR3 sequence is CASSLRGGPYNEQFF. CDR3 nucleotide sequence: TGTGCCAGCAGCTTAAGGGGGGGGCCTTACAATGAGCAGTTCTTC.

The chain couples TRBV6-2 or TRBV6-3 to TRBJ2-5; D might be TRBD2 (7 bases). V was pared by 6 bases and J by 1 base, with 15 bases between. Germline V gene lookup returns CDR1 MNHEY and CDR2 SVGEGT. This CDR3 contains 15 residues. This CDR3 reads CASRIGGGRQETQYF. CDR3 nucleotide sequence: TGTGCCAGCAGGATAGGGGGGGGGCGCCAAGAGACCCAGTACTTC.

The chain has TRBV20-1 and TRBJ2-5; weak D call: TRBD1 (6 bases). The V gene lost 4 bases and the J gene lost 1 base, with 10 bases spanning the gap. The CDR3 has 13 amino acids. Germline CDR1 and CDR2: DFQATT and SNEGSKA (reference sequence). This CDR3 reads CSAIQTGQETQYF. The CDR3 nucleotides read TGCAGTGCTATACAGACAGGCCAAGAGACCCAGTACTTC.

The V call is TRBV7-9, the J call TRBJ2-3, with D hard to call. Per germline, CDR1 SEHNR and CDR2 FQNEAQ (reference sequence). CDR3 size: 14 residues. V lost 4 bases to trimming and J lost 0 bases, with 8 bases between them. CDR3 nucleotide sequence: TGTGCCAGCAGCTCGTCACTCAGCACAGATACGCAGTATTTT. As protein: CASSSSLSTDTQYF.

J is TRBJ1-5 and V is TRBV2; D is unclear. Per the germline V gene, CDR1 is SNHLY and CDR2 is FYNNEI. The ends were cut back, 3 bases at V and 9 bases at J, with 9 bases in the middle. The CDR3 is 12 residues long. Here the CDR3 reads CASSESHGPQHF. In DNA, the CDR3 is TGTGCCAGCAGTGAGTCCCACGGGCCCCAGCATTTT.

The chain carries TRBV6-6 and TRBJ2-7; weak D call: TRBD2 (5 bases). This CDR3 contains 13 residues. CDR1 is MNHNY, CDR2 SVGAGI, per germline (reference sequence). Trimming removed 2 bases at V and 5 bases at J, with 10 bases between. The CDR3 protein is CASSYALAHEQYF. CDR3 sequence (DNA): TGTGCCAGCAGTTACGCCCTAGCCCACGAGCAGTACTTC.

The chain carries TRBV29-1 and TRBJ2-3; D is unresolved. The V end was cut by 7 bases, the J end by 1 base, with 6 bases between. The CDR3 consists of 11 residues. Per the germline V gene, CDR1 is SQVTM and CDR2 is ANQGSEA. The CDR3 loop reads CSARGTDTQYF. The CDR3 DNA sequence: TGCAGCGCGCGAGGCACAGATACGCAGTATTTT.

The V gene is TRBV19, the J gene TRBJ1-4, with D uncertain. This CDR3 is 16 amino acids long. Trimming shortened V by 6 bases and J by 0 bases, and 14 bases separated the two germline ends. Germline V gives CDR1 LNHDA, CDR2 SQIVND (reference sequence). CDR3 in amino acids: CASRGSGSATNEKLFF. DNA for the CDR3: TGTGCCAGTAGGGGCTCCGGGTCTGCAACTAATGAAAAACTGTTTTTT. Full variable domain (remainder filled in from reference TRBV19 and TRBJ1-4): DGGITQSPKYLFRKEGQNVTLSCEQNLNHDAMYWYRQDPGQGLRLIYYSQIVNDFQKGDIAEGYSVSREKKESFPLTVTSAQKNPTAFYLCASRGSGSATNEKLFFGSGTQLSVL.

This chain links TRBV20-1 with TRBJ2-3; D unclear. The CDR3 consists of 13 residues. V was cut by 0 bases and J by 1 base, with 5 bases left in between. CDR1 and CDR2 from the germline V gene are DFQATT and SNEGSKA (reference sequence). The CDR3 region has the DNA TGCAGTGCTAGAGATGTTCGCACAGATACGCAGTATTTT. Protein sequence: CSARDVRTDTQYF.